The following is a TCR beta chain sequence with its context. What it binds is not known. The table came from immunoSEQ multiplex PCR; TCRdb's copy has only in-frame clones and leaves some out. This sample carries roughly 11,000 clones, about 94% of them seen once, and the ten largest clones take approximately 1.2%. This specimen belongs to a study of T cells in narcolepsy. The V gene's germline CDR1 is MNHNY and CDR2 SVGAGI (reference sequence). CDR3 length equals 14 residues. Trimming removed 6 bases from V and 7 bases from J, with 15 bases in between. Regarding the study as a whole: Healthy controls reportedly lacked the autoreactive clonotypes serially found in patients' blood. Autoreactive clone sequences were missing from some blood memory CD4+ repertoires.

Sequencing was performed on CD45RA- memory CD4+ T cells from PBMCs. The chain links TRBV6-6 to TRBJ1-4; D is uncertain. The source of this sequence is a human donor with narcolepsy. The CDR3 is CASSRSWNTEKLFF. The CDR3 DNA reads as TGTGCCAGCAGCCGATCCTGGAACACTGAAAAACTGTTTTTT.